These 5 T cell receptor beta chains were sequenced from one sample in a study of memory CD4+ T cells and cytomegalovirus serostatus. The data were produced by immunoSEQ multiplex PCR, yet TCRdb's version contains in-frame clones alone and is incomplete. The sample has 55,000 or so clones, about four fifths seen once; the top ten hold about 1.5%. The sort gate was single viable CD3+CD4+CD8-CD45RO+ cells for memory CD4+ T cells. The sequencing input was memory CD4+ T cells from blood. These receptor sequences come from an adult in good health and CMV-seropositive.

This chain uses TRBV7-6 with TRBJ2-7; 11 nucleotides line up with TRBD2. There are 18 residues in the CDR3. After removal of 5 bases from V and 0 bases from J, the junction contained 12 bases not matched to a gene. Germline-derived CDR1 and CDR2 are SGHVS and FNYEAQ. The CDR3 DNA reads as TGTGCCAGCAGCCCTGGAGTAGCGGGGGGGCCCAGCTCCTACGAGCAGTACTTC. Translating it yields CASSPGVAGGPSSYEQYF.

The chain uses TRBV10-2 and TRBJ2-7; D is unresolved. V was trimmed by 2 bases and J by 4 bases, leaving 12 bases between them. The CDR3 loop spans 14 amino acids. Germline V gene lookup returns CDR1 WSHSY and CDR2 SAAADI. The CDR3 sequence is CASSETRVGYEQYF. DNA for the CDR3: TGCGCCAGCAGTGAGACCCGGGTTGGGTACGAGCAGTACTTC.

This CDR3 is CASKTSGRDTEAFF. CDR3 coding DNA: TGTGCCAGTAAGACTTCTGGCAGAGACACTGAAGCTTTCTTT. The chain links TRBV19 to TRBJ1-1; D remains ambiguous. The CDR3 is made up of 14 amino acids. Germline V gene data show CDR1 as LNHDA and CDR2 as SQIVND (reference sequence). V gave up 7 bases and J gave up 3 bases, with 15 bases separating them.

The V and J genes are TRBV28 and TRBJ1-2; TRBD1 might be the D (6 bases). V lost 2 bases, J lost 7 bases, and 11 bases lay in between. From germline, CDR1 is MDHEN and CDR2 SYDVKM. This CDR3 is built from 13 residues. CDR3 nucleotides: TGTGCCAGCAGTTTAGAGGGGGGGGGTGGCTACACCTTC. It is translated as CASSLEGGGGYTF.

CDR3 DNA sequence: TGTGCCTGGAAACCCCATGGGGAGACCCAGTACTTC. It encodes CAWKPHGETQYF. The chain has TRBV30 and TRBJ2-5, with D unresolved. The V gene's germline CDR1 is GTSNPN and CDR2 SVGIG (reference sequence). The CDR3 is made up of 12 amino acids. The V end lost 4 bases, the J end lost 5 bases, and 11 bases lay between the germline ends.